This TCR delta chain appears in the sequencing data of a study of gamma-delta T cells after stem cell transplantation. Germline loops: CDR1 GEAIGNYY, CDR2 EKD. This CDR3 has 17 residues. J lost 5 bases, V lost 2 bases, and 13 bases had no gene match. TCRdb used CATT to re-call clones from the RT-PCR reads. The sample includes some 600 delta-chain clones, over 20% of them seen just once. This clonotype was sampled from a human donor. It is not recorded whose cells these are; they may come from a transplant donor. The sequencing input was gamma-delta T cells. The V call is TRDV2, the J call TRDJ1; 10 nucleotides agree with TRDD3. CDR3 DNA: TGTGCCTGTGACAATCTCCTGGGGGATAGTTCCGGAGATAAACTCATCTTT. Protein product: CACDNLLGDSSGDKLIF.